This TCR beta chain appears in the sequencing data of a study of cytomegalovirus exposure and HLA in healthy donors. The study, taken as a whole, reports: Cytomegalovirus status was reportedly diagnosed by the classifier with high sensitivity and specificity. Listed as cytomegalovirus-associated were roughly 180 TCR beta chains. Among TCR sequences, most were rare, though some public TCRs appeared in many donors.

Separation from the approximately 720-subject first cohort characterized the roughly 120-subject validation cohort, to which the donors belonged. A remark on this clone: Antigen unknown.

The CDR3 spans 17 residues. V shed 4 bases and J 3 bases; nucleotides not matched to a gene: 8. The germline V gene has CDR1 MGHRA and CDR2 YSYEKL. Sequencing was performed with immunoSEQ multiplex PCR; in TCRdb, only in-frame clones are kept and a portion is missing. The data hold roughly 200,000 clones, with approximately 78% observed a single time. The chain employs TRBV4-1 and TRBJ2-1; TRBD2 aligns across 11 bases. Material for sequencing was PBMCs. The clonotype originates from a woman in her twenties or thirties in good health and CMV-seronegative. In DNA form, the CDR3 reads TGCGCCAGCAGCCTACCCGCCGGGACTAGCGGCTACAATGAGCAGTTCTTC. It encodes CASSLPAGTSGYNEQFF.